The present T cell receptor (beta chain) was sequenced within a study of shared clonotypes between healthy human individuals. Whole-study findings and limits: All-four-donor shared clonotypes had higher generation probabilities than non-shared clonotypes did. Investigators expected sequencing depth to affect clonotype sharing among donors.

Several immunoSEQ plates held equal portions of the genomic DNA taken from each subset. The assay was immunoSEQ multiplex PCR, and TCRdb's table has in-frame clones only and misses some. The sample records 1.5 million to 2.5 million clones, less than 95% being singletons. Only CD45RO-negative cells positively selected for CCR7 counted as naive CD8 cells, so terminally differentiated effector memory CD45RA+ cells were excluded. Nashville, Tennessee was home to all donors, who were Caucasian adults. V dropped 8 bases and J dropped 4 bases, with 14 bases sitting between them. The germline V gene encodes CDR1 MGHDK and CDR2 SYGVNS. The length of the CDR3 is 13 residues. Details on this clone: Its antigen is unidentified.

Sample: naive CD8+ T cells sorted from blood. The rearrangement links TRBV25-1 to TRBJ1-1; D may be TRBD1 (6 bases). The clonotype originates from a man aged 18 to 29 in good health. Here the CDR3 reads CASRIQGSTEAFF. The CDR3 DNA sequence: TGTGCCAGCCGGATTCAGGGGAGCACTGAAGCTTTCTTT.